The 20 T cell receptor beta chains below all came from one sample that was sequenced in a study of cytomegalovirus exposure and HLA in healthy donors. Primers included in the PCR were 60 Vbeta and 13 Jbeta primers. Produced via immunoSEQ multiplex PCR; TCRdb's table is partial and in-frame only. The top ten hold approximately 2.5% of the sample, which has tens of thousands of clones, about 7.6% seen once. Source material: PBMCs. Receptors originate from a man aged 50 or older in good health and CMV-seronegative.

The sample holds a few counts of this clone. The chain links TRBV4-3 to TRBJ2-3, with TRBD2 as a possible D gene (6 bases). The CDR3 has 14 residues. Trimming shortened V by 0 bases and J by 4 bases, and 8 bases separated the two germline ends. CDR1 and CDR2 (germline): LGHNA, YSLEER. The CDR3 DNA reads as TGCGCCAGCAGCCAAGATTGGAGGGCAGATACGCAGTATTTT. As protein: CASSQDWRADTQYF.

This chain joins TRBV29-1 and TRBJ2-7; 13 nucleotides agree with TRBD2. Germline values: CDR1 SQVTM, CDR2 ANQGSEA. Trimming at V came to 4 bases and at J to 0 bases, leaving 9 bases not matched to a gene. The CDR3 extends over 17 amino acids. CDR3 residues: CSVAGTSGTLNSYEQYF. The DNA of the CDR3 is TGCAGCGTTGCCGGGACTAGCGGGACCCTCAACTCCTACGAGCAGTACTTC.

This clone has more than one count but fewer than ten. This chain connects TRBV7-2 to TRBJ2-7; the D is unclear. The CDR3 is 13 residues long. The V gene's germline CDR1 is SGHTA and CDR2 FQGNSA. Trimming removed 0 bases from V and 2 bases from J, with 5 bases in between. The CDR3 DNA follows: TGTGCCAGCAGCTTAGCCACGGCCTACGAGCAGTACTTC. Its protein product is CASSLATAYEQYF.

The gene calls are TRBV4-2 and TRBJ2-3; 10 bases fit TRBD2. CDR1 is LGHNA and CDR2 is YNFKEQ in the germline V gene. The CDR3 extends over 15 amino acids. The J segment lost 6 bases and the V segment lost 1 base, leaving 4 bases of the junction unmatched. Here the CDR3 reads CASSQGSSGSDTQYF. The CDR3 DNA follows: TGTGCCAGCAGCCAAGGGTCTAGCGGGAGTGATACGCAGTATTTT.

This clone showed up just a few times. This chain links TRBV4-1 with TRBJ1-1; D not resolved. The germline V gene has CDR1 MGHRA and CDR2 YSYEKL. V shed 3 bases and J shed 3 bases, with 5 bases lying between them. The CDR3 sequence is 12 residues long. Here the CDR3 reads CASSHGDTEAFF. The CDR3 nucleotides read TGCGCCAGCAGCCACGGAGACACTGAAGCTTTCTTT.

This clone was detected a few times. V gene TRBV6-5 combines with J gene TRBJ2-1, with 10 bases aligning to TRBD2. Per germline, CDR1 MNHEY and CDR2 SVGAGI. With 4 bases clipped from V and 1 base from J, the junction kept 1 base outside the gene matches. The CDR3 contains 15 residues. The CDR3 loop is CASSFSGGSYNEQFF. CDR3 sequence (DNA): TGTGCCAGCAGTTTTAGCGGGGGGTCCTACAATGAGCAGTTCTTC.

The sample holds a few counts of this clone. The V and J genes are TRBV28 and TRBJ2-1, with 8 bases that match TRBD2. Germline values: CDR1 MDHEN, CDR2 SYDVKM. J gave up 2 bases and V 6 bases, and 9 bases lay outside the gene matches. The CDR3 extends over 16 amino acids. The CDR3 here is CASSRVGAGAYNEQFF. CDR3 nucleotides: TGTGCCAGCAGCAGGGTCGGAGCGGGAGCCTACAATGAGCAGTTCTTC.

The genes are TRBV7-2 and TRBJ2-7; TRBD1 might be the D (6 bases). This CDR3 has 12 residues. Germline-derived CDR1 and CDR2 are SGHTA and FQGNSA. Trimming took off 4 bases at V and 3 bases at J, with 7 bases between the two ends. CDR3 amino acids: CASSSTGYEQYF. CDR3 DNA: TGTGCCAGCAGCTCGACAGGCTACGAGCAGTACTTC. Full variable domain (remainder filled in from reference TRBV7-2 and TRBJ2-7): GAGVSQSPSNKVTEKGKDVELRCDPISGHTALYWYRQSLGQGLEFLIYFQGNSAPDKSGLPSDRFSAERTGGSVSTLTIQRTQQEDSAVYLCASSSTGYEQYFGPGTRLTVT.

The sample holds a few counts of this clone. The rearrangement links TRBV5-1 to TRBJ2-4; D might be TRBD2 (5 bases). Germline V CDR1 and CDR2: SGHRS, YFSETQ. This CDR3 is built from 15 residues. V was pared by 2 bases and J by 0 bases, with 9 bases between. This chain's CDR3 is CASSLGRGAKNIQYF. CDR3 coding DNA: TGCGCCAGCAGCTTAGGACGGGGAGCCAAAAACATTCAGTACTTC.

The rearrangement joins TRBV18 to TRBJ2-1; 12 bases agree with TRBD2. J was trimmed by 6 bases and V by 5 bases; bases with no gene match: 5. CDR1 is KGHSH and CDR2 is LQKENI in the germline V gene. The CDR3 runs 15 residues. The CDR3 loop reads CASSSGLAGSNEQFF. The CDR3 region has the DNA TGTGCCAGCTCATCAGGACTAGCGGGGTCCAATGAGCAGTTCTTC. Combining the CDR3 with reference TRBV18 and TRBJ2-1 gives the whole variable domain NAGVMQNPRHLVRRRGQEARLRCSPMKGHSHVYWYRQLPEEGLKFMVYLQKENIIDESGMPKERFSAEFPKEGPSILRIQQVVRGDSAAYFCASSSGLAGSNEQFFGPGTRLTVL.

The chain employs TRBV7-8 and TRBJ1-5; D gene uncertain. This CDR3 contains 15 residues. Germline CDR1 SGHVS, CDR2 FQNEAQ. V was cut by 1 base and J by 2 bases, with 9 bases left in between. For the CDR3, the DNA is TGTGCCAGCAGCTTAGTTCCGTCGGGCAATCAGCCCCAGCATTTT. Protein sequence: CASSLVPSGNQPQHF.

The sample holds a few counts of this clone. The CDR3 protein is CASSLVLAGGADTQYF. The CDR3 DNA reads TGCGCCAGCAGCTTAGTACTAGCGGGAGGGGCAGATACGCAGTATTTT. V usage is TRBV5-1 and J usage is TRBJ2-3, with 13 bases that match TRBD2. There are 16 residues in the CDR3. CDR1 SGHRS and CDR2 YFSETQ come from the germline V gene. V dropped 2 bases and J dropped 4; count of bases not matched to a gene: 4.

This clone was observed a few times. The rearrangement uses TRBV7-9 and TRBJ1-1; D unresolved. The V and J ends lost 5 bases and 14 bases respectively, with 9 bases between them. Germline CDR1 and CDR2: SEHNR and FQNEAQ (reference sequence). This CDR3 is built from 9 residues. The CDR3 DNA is TGTGCCAGCAGCCCGCAGAACTTCTTT. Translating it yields CASSPQNFF. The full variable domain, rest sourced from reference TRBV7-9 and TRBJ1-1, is DTGVSQNPRHKITKRGQNVTFRCDPISEHNRLYWYRQTLGQGPEFLTYFQNEAQLEKSRLLSDRFSAERPKGSFSTLEIQRTEQGDSAMYLCASSPQNFFGQGTRLTVV.

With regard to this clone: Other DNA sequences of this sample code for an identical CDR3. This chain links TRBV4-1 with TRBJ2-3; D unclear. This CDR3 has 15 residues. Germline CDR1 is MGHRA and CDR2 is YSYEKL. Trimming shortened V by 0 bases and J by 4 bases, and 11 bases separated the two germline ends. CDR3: CASSQDPRGADTQYF. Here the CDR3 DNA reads TGCGCCAGCAGCCAAGATCCGCGCGGCGCAGATACGCAGTATTTT.

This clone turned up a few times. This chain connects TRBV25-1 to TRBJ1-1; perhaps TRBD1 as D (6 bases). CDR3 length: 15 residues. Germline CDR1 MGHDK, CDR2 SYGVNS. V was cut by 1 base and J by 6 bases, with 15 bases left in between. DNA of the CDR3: TGTGCCAGCAGTGAATGGGGGCTAGGGGCCTCTGAAGCTTTCTTT. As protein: CASSEWGLGASEAFF.

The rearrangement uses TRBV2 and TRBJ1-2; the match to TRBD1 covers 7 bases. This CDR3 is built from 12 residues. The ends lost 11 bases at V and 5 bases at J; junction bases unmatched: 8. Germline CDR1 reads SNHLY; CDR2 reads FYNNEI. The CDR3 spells CAETGWHYGYTF. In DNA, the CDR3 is TGTGCCGAGACAGGGTGGCATTATGGCTACACCTTC.

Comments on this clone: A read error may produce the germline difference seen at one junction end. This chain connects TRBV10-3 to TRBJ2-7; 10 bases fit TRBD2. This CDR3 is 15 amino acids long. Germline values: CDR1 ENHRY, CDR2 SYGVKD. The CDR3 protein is CAISESRLAGAVPHF. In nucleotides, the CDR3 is TGTGCCATCAGTGAGTCGAGGCTAGCGGGGGCCGTACCGCACTTC.

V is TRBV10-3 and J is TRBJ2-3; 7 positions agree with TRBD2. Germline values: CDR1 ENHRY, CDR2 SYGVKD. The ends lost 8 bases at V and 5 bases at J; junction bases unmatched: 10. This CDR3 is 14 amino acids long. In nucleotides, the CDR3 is TGTGCCATCCGGGCGGCTAGCGGAATAGATACGCAGTATTTT. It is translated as CAIRAASGIDTQYF.

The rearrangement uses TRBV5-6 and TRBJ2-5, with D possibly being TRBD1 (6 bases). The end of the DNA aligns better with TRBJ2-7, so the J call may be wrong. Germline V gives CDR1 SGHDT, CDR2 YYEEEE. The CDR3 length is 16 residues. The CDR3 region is CASSLVGGRVSYEQYF. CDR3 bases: TGTGCCAGCAGCTTGGTAGGGGGTAGGGTATCCTACGAGCAGTACTTC.

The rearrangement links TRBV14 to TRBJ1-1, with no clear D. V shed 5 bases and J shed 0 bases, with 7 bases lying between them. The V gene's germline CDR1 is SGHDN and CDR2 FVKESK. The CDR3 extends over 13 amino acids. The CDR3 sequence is CASSSHMNTEAFF. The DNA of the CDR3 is TGTGCCAGCAGCTCCCACATGAACACTGAAGCTTTCTTT. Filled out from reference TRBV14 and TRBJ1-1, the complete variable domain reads EAGVTQFPSHSVIEKGQTVTLRCDPISGHDNLYWYRRVMGKEIKFLLHFVKESKQDESGMPNNRFLAERTGGTYSTLKVQPAELEDSGVYFCASSSHMNTEAFFGQGTRLTVV.